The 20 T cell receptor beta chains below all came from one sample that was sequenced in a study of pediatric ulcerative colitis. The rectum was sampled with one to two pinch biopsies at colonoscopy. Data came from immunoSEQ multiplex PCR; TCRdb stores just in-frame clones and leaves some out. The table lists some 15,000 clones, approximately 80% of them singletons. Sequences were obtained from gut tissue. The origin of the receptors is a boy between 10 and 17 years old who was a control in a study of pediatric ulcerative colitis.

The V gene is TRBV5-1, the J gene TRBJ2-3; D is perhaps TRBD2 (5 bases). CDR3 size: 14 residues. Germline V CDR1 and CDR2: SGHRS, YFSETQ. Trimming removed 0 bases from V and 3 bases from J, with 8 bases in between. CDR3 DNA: TGCGCCAGCAGCTTGGTCGGGGAAACAGATACGCAGTATTTT. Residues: CASSLVGETDTQYF.

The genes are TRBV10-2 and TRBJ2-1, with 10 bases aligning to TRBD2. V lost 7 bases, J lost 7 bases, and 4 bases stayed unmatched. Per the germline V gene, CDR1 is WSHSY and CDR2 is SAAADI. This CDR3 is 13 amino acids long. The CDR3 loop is CASMLLAGNEQFF. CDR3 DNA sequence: TGCGCCAGCATGTTACTAGCGGGAAATGAGCAGTTCTTC.

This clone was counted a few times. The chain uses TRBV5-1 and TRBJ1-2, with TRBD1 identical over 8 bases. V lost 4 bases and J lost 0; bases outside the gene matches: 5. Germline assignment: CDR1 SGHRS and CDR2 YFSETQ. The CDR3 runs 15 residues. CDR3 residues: CASSPGQVPNYGYTF. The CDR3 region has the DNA TGCGCCAGCAGCCCGGGACAGGTACCTAACTATGGCTACACCTTC.

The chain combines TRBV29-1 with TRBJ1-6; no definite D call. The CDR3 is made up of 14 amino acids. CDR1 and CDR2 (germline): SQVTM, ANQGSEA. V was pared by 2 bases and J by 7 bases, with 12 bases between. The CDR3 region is CSVESGNPNSPLHF. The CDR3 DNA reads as TGCAGCGTTGAATCGGGAAATCCCAATTCACCCCTCCACTTT.

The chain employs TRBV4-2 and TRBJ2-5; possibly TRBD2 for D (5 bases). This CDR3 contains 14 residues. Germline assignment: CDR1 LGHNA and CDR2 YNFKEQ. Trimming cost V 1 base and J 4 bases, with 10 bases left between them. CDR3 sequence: CASSQGRVRETQYF. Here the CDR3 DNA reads TGTGCCAGCAGCCAAGGGCGGGTCCGAGAGACCCAGTACTTC.

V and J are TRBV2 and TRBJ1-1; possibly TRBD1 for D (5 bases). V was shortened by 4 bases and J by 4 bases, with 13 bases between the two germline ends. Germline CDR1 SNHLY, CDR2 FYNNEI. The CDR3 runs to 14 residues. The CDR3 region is CASSGAAGSTEAFF. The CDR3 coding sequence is TGTGCCAGCAGTGGAGCGGCAGGGAGCACTGAAGCTTTCTTT.

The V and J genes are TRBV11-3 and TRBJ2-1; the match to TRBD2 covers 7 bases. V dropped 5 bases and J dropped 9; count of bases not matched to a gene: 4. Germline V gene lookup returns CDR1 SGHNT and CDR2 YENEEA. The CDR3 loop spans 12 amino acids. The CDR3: CASSLPGGEQFF. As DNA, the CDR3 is TGTGCCAGCAGCCTCCCGGGAGGTGAGCAGTTCTTC.

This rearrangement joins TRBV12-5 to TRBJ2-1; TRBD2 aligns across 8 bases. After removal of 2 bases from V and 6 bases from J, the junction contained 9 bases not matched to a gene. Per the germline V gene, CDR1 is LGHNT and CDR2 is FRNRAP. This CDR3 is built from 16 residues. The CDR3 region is CASGLYRGGSFNEQFF. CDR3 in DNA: TGTGCTAGTGGTTTGTATCGCGGGGGGAGCTTCAATGAGCAGTTCTTC. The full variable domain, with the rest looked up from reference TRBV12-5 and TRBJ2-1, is DARVTQTPRHKVTEMGQEVTMRCQPILGHNTVFWYRQTMMQGLELLAYFRNRAPLDDSGMPKDRFSAEMPDATLATLKIQPSEPRDSAVYFCASGLYRGGSFNEQFFGPGTRLTVL.

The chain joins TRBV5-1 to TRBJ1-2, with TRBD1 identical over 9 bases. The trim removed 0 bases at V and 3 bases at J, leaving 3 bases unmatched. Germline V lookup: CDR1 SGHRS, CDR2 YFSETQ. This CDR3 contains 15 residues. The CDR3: CASSLGDRAYYGYTF. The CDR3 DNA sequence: TGCGCCAGCAGCTTGGGGGACAGGGCCTACTATGGCTACACCTTC.

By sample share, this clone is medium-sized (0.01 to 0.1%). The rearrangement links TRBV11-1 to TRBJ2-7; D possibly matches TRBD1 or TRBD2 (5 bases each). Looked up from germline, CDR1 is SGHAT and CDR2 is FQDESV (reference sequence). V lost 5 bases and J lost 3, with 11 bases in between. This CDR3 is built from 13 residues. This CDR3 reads CASSRDRNYEQYV. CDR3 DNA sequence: TGTGCCAGCAGCCGGGACCGTAACTACGAGCAGTACGTC.

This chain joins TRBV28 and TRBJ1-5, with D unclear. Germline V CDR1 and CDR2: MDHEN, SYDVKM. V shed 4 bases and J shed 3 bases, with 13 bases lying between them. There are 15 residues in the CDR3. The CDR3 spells CASSSLQNYNQPQHF. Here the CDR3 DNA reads TGTGCCAGCAGTTCTCTTCAGAACTACAATCAGCCCCAGCATTTT.

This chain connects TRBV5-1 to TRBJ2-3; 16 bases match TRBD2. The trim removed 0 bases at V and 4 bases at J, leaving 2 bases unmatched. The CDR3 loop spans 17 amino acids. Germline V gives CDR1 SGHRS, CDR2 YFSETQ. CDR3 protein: CASSLAGLAGGPDTQYF. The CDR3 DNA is TGCGCCAGCAGCTTGGCGGGACTAGCGGGAGGGCCAGATACGCAGTATTTT.

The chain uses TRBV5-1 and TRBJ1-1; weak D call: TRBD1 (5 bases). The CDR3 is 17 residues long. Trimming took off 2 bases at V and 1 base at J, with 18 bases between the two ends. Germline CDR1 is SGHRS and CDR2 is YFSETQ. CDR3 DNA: TGCGCCAGCAGCTTTGACGGGACGAGTGCATGGAACACTGAAGCTTTCTTT. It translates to CASSFDGTSAWNTEAFF. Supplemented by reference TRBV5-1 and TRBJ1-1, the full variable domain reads KAGVTQTPRYLIKTRGQQVTLSCSPISGHRSVSWYQQTPGQGLQFLFEYFSETQRNKGNFPGRFSGRQFSNSRSEMNVSTLELGDSALYLCASSFDGTSAWNTEAFFGQGTRLTVV.

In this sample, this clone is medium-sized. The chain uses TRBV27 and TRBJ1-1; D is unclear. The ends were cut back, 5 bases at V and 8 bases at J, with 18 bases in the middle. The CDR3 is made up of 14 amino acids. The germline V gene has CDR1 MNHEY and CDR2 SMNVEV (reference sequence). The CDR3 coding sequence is TGTGCCAGCAGTCCGGTCCGGTGGCACGGCGAAGCTTTCTTT. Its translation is CASSPVRWHGEAFF.

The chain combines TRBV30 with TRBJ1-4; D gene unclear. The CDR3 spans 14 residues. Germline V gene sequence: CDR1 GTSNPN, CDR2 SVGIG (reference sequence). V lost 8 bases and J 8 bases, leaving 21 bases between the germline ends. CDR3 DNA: TGTGCCGGACGTGGTCCCGGACGCATCGAAAAACTGTTTTTT. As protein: CAGRGPGRIEKLFF.

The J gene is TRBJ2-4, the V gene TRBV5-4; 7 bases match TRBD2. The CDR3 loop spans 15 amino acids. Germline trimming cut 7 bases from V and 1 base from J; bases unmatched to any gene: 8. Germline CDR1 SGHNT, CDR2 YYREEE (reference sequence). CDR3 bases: TGTGCCAGCCTCCTTCTAGCGGAGGCCAAAAACATTCAGTACTTC. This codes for CASLLLAEAKNIQYF.

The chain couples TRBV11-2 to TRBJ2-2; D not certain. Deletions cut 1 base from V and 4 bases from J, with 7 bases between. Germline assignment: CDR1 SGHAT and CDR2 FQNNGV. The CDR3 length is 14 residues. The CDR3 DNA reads TGTGCCAGCAGCTTAGTATATGCCACCGGGGAGCTGTTTTTT. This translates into CASSLVYATGELFF.

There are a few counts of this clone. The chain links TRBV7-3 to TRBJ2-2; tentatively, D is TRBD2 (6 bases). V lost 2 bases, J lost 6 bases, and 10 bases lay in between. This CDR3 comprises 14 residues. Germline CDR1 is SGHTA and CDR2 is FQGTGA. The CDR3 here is CASSLSASAGELFF. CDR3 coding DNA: TGTGCCAGCAGCTTATCGGCTAGCGCCGGGGAGCTGTTTTTT.

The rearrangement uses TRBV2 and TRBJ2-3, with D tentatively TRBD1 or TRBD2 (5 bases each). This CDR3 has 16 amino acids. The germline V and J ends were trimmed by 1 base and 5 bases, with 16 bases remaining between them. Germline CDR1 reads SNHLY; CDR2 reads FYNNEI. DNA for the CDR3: TGTGCCAGCAGTGAAGGAGGGGCCCCCAGCGTAGATACGCAGTATTTT. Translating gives CASSEGGAPSVDTQYF.

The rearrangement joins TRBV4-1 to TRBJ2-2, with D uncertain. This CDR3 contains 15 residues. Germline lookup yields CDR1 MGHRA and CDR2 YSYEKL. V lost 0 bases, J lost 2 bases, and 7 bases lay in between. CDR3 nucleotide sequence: TGCGCCAGCAGCCAAGACCGGGTCAACACCGGGGAGCTGTTTTTT. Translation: CASSQDRVNTGELFF.